One T cell receptor beta chain is described in this entry. The data were taken from a study of blood T cell repertoires in COVID-19. V was pared by 5 bases and J by 5 bases, with 9 bases between. Germline loops: CDR1 DFQATT, CDR2 SNEGSKA (reference sequence). The length of the CDR3 is 11 residues. Data came from immunoSEQ multiplex PCR; TCRdb stores just in-frame clones and leaves some out. The data contain 200,000 to 250,000 clones, around four fifths of them singletons. The sequence was collected from a man aged 25 to 40 with active or convalescent COVID-19. The sequenced material came from peripheral blood. The genes are TRBV20-1 and TRBJ1-2; no reliable D call. CDR3 region: CSAWEQYGYTF. CDR3 in DNA: TGCAGTGCTTGGGAGCAATATGGCTACACCTTC.